A selection of T cell receptor beta chains follows, all from one sample in a study of blood T cells in healthy people across ages. MiXCR, applied by TCRdb to the 5' RACE reads, yields one record per CDR3 protein. The data contain about 570,000 distinct CDR3 sequences, 25% to 30% of them singletons. The sequenced sample was blood. The receptors were gathered from a woman in her 70s in good health. CDR3s include the opening cysteine and the closing phenylalanine or tryptophan. D genes are given only for firm matches. Clone size is stated in some rows and not others, as once, few, many or a class when expanded.

size | J | D | V | CDR3 | DNA
few | TRBJ2-1 | . | TRBV12-3/TRBV12-4 | CASVASYNEQFF | TGTGCCAGCGTAGCTTCCTACAATGAGCAGTTCTTC
few | TRBJ1-3 | TRBD1 | TRBV9 | CASSVHRGESSGNTIYF | TGTGCCAGCAGCGTCCACAGGGGCGAGAGCTCTGGAAACACCATATATTTT
many | TRBJ2-1 | TRBD2 | TRBV29-1 | CSVPLVAGGDNEQFF | TGCAGCGTTCCCTTAGTAGCGGGGGGAGACAACGAGCAGTTCTTC
. | TRBJ2-3 | TRBD2 | TRBV7-3 | CASSLGPGGRAVDTQYF | TGTGCCAGCAGCTTAGGGCCCGGCGGGAGGGCCGTAGATACGCAGTATTTT
. | TRBJ1-2 | . | TRBV2 | CASSSTGLQGYTF | TGTGCCAGCAGTTCTACAGGGCTTCAAGGCTACACCTTC
few | TRBJ1-4 | . | TRBV3-1 | CASSQDSAGEHEKLFF | TGTGCCAGCAGCCAAGATTCGGCAGGGGAGCATGAAAAACTGTTTTTT
few | TRBJ2-5 | TRBD2 | TRBV12-3/TRBV12-4 | CASSLRAGVGETQYF | TGTGCCAGCAGTTTAAGGGCGGGGGTCGGGGAGACCCAGTACTTC
. | TRBJ1-1 | . | TRBV10-3 | CAISGGGEAFF | TGTGCCATCAGTGGGGGAGGGGAAGCTTTCTTT
. | TRBJ1-5 | . | TRBV6-9 | CASSLSVKGQNNQPQHF | TGTGCCAGCAGCCTATCGGTTAAAGGGCAAAACAATCAGCCCCAGCATTTT
. | TRBJ1-3 | . | TRBV5-1 | CASSPGQVSKSTIYF | TGCGCCAGCAGCCCTGGGCAGGTCTCGAAGAGCACCATATATTTT
few | TRBJ1-1 | . | TRBV20-1 | CSARDSTGLNTEAFF | TGCAGTGCTAGAGATTCCACAGGCTTGAACACTGAAGCTTTCTTT
. | TRBJ2-1 | . | TRBV5-1 | CASSFLLTAHEQFF | TGCGCCAGCAGCTTTCTTTTGACAGCCCATGAGCAGTTCTTC
. | TRBJ1-3 | . | TRBV7-2 | CASSLARNTIYF | TGTGCCAGCAGTCTAGCTCGAAACACCATATATTTT
. | TRBJ1-1 | . | TRBV5-1 | CASSFRVEGTEAFF | TGCGCCAGCAGCTTCCGAGTGGAGGGCACTGAAGCTTTCTTT
. | TRBJ1-2 | . | TRBV21-1 | CASSNRDRAGYTF | TGTGCCAGCAGCAACCGGGACAGGGCTGGCTACACCTTC
few | TRBJ1-1 | . | TRBV2 | CASSDSRGRTEAFF | TGTGCCAGCAGTGACTCCAGGGGTCGAACTGAAGCTTTCTTT
few | TRBJ1-3 | . | TRBV7-9 | CASSLGIDSASGNTIYF | TGTGCCAGCAGCTTAGGGATCGACAGTGCCTCTGGAAACACCATATATTTT
few | TRBJ2-5 | . | TRBV12-3/TRBV12-4 | CASSLGVGGSRETQYF | TGTGCCAGCAGCTTAGGGGTTGGGGGGTCGCGAGAGACCCAGTACTTC
many | TRBJ1-6 | . | TRBV27 | CASTSRGEDGPNSPLHF | TGTGCCAGCACTTCCCGCGGAGAGGATGGACCCAATTCACCCCTCCACTTT
. | TRBJ2-2 | TRBD1 | TRBV6-2/TRBV6-3 | CASSFGTGINYANTGELFF | TGTGCCAGCAGTTTCGGGACAGGCATCAACTACGCGAACACCGGGGAGCTGTTTTTT
. | TRBJ1-4 | . | TRBV5-1 | CASKVQGNEKLFF | TGCGCCAGCAAGGTCCAGGGGAATGAAAAACTGTTTTTT
few | TRBJ1-2 | . | TRBV12-3/TRBV12-4 | CASRGRGALNYGYTF | TGTGCCAGCAGGGGACGAGGGGCGCTTAACTATGGCTACACCTTC
. | TRBJ2-3 | . | TRBV9 | CASSVEDERDTQYF | TGTGCCAGCAGCGTAGAGGACGAGCGAGATACGCAGTATTTT
once | TRBJ1-5 | . | TRBV5-6 | CASSLFGVAGASNQPQHF | TGTGCCAGCAGCTTGTTCGGGGTGGCAGGGGCGAGCAATCAGCCCCAGCATTTT
few | TRBJ1-5 | . | TRBV20-1 | CSAWKDDQQVQHF | TGCAGTGCTTGGAAGGACGATCAACAAGTTCAGCATTTT
. | TRBJ2-1 | TRBD2 | TRBV4-3 | CASSQAASGPREQFF | TGCGCCAGCAGCCAAGCAGCTAGCGGACCCAGGGAGCAGTTCTTC
few | TRBJ1-1 | TRBD1 | TRBV5-1 | CASSSQGEGEAFF | TGCGCCAGCTCGTCACAGGGGGAGGGGGAAGCTTTCTTT
few | TRBJ2-7 | TRBD2 | TRBV5-1 | CASSSLAGTGEQYF | TGCGCCAGCAGCTCCCTAGCGGGTACGGGCGAGCAGTACTTC
. | TRBJ2-1 | . | TRBV13 | CASSFDWTDGQFF | TGTGCCAGCAGCTTTGACTGGACGGACGGGCAGTTCTTC
. | TRBJ1-1 | . | TRBV25-1 | CASARLETEAFF | TGTGCCAGTGCCCGACTAGAAACTGAAGCTTTCTTT
. | TRBJ1-6 | TRBD1 | TRBV28 | CASTTPGQGHPPLHF | TGTGCCAGCACCACCCCGGGACAGGGCCATCCACCCCTCCACTTT
few | TRBJ2-3 | . | TRBV12-3/TRBV12-4 | CASSPTTGPDTQCF | TGTGCCAGCAGTCCTACGACAGGCCCAGATACGCAGTGTTTT
few | TRBJ1-2 | TRBD1 | TRBV7-2 | CASSSTGVWRYTF | TGTGCCAGCAGCTCTACAGGGGTATGGCGCTACACCTTC
many | TRBJ2-7 | . | TRBV15 | CATSRAASHEQYF | TGTGCCACCAGCAGGGCGGCTTCTCACGAGCAGTACTTC
many | TRBJ2-1 | TRBD2 | TRBV20-1 | CSADLAGTRGDEQFF | TGCAGTGCTGATCTAGCCGGGACTAGGGGGGATGAGCAGTTCTTC
. | TRBJ1-4 | TRBD1 | TRBV12-3/TRBV12-4 | CASTLGQWDEKLFF | TGTGCCAGCACCCTGGGACAGTGGGACGAAAAACTGTTTTTT
few | TRBJ2-3 | . | TRBV5-1 | CASSLETLSDTQYF | TGCGCCAGCAGCTTGGAGACCCTCTCAGATACGCAGTATTTT